This T cell receptor (beta chain) was sequenced for a study of cytomegalovirus exposure and HLA in healthy donors. Study information: Unique TCRs from HLA-typed donors, roughly 89 million of them, were held in an early data release. Regarding the study as a whole: Three CMV-associated chains proved CMV antigen-specific in vitro.

As for this clone: The antigen is not known.

This PCR relied on a set of 60 Vbeta primers and 13 Jbeta primers. The data were produced by immunoSEQ multiplex PCR, yet TCRdb's version contains in-frame clones alone and is incomplete. There are 70,000 to 75,000 clones in the sample, with about 4% held by the top ten. CDR1 and CDR2 (germline): LNHDA, SQIVND (reference sequence). Trimming removed 7 bases from V and 4 bases from J, with 11 bases in between. CDR3 length: 14 residues. The rearrangement links TRBV19 to TRBJ1-6; a possible D gene is TRBD1 (6 bases). Sequencing was performed on PBMCs. The sequence came from a female donor in good health and CMV-seropositive. The CDR3 bases are TGTGCCAGTAAATCAGGGGCTTATAATTCACCCCTCCACTTT. Protein: CASKSGAYNSPLHF.